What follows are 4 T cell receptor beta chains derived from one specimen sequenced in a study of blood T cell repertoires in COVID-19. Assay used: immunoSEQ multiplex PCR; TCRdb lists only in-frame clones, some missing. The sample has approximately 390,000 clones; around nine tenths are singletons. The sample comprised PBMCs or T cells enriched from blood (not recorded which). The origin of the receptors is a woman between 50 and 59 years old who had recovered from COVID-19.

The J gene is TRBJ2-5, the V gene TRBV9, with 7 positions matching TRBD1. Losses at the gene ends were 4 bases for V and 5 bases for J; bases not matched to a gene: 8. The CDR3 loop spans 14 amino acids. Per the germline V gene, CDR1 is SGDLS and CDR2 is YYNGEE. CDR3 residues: CASSPRTGWETQYF. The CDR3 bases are TGTGCCAGCAGCCCCCGGACAGGATGGGAGACCCAGTACTTC.

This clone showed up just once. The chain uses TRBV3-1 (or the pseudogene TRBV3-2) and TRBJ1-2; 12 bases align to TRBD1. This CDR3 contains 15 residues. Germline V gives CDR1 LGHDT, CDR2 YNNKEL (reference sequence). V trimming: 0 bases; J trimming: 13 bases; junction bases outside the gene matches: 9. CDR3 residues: CASSQDGGTGGKGTF. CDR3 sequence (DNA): TGTGCCAGCAGCCAAGATGGCGGGACAGGGGGCAAGGGCACCTTC.

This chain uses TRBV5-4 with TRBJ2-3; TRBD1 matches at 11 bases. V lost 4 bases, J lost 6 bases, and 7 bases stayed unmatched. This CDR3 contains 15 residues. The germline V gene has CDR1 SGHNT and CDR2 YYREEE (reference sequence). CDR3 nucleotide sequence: TGTGCCAGCAGCCAGGACAGGGGGCTTTCGGATACGCAGTATTTT. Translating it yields CASSQDRGLSDTQYF.

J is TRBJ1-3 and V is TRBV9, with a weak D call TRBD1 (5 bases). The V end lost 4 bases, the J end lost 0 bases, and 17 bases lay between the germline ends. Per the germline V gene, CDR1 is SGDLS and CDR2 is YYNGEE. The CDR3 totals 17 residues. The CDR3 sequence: CASSPLLGGNSGNTIYF. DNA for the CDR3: TGTGCCAGCAGCCCCCTCCTGGGGGGTAACTCTGGAAACACCATATATTTT.